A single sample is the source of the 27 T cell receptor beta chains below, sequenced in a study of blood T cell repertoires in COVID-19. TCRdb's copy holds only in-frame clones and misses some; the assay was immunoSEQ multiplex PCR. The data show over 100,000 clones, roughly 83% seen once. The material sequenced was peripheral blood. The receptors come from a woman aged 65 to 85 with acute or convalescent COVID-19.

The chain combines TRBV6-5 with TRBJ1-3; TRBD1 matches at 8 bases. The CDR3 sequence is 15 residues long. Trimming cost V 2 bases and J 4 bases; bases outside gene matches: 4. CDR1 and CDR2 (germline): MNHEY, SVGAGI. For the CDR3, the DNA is TGTGCCAGCAGTTACCTAGGACAGGGCGGAAACACCATATATTTT. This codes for CASSYLGQGGNTIYF.

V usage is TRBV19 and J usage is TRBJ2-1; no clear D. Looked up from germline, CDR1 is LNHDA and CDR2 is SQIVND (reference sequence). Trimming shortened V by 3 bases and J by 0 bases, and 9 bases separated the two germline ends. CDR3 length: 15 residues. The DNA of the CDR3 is TGTGCCAGTAGTATGGATCCTAGCTCCTACAATGAGCAGTTCTTC. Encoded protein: CASSMDPSSYNEQFF.

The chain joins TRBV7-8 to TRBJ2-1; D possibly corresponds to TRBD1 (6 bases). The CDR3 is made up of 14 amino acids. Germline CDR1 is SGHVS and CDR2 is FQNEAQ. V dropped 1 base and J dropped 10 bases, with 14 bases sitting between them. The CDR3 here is CASSLGEQGYEQFF. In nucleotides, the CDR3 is TGTGCCAGCAGCTTAGGGGAACAGGGATACGAGCAGTTCTTC.

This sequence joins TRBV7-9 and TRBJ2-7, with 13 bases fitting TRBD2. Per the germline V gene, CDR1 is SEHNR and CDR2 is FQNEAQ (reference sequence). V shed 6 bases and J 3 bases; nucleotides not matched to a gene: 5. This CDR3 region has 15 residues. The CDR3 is CASSRGLAGHYEQYF. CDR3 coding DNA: TGTGCCAGCAGTCGGGGACTAGCGGGACACTACGAGCAGTACTTC.

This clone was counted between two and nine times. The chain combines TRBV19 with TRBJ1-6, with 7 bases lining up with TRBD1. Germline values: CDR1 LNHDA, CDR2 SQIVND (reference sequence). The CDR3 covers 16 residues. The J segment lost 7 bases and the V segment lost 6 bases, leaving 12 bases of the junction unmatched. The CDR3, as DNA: TGTGCCAGTAGCCCCCACACGCCGGGACAGAATTCACCCCTCCACTTT. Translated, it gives CASSPHTPGQNSPLHF.

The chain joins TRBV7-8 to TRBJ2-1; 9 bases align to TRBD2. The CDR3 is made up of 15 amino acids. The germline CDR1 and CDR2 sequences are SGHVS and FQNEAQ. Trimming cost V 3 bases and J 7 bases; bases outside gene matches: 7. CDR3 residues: CASSLLAGVGNEQFF. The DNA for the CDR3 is TGTGCCAGCAGCTTGTTAGCGGGAGTGGGTAATGAGCAGTTCTTC.

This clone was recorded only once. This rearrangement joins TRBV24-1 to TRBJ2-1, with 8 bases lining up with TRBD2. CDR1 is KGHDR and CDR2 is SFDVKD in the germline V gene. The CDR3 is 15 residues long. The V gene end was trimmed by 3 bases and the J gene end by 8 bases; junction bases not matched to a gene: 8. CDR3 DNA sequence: TGTGCCACCAGTGATCAAGCGGGAGCCGGGTATGAGCAGTTCTTC. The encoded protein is CATSDQAGAGYEQFF.

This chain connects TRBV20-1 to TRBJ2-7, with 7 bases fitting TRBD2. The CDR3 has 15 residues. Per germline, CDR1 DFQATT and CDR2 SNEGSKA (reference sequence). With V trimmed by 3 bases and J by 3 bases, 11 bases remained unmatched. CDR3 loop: CSASPTGGLDYEQYF. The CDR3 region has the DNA TGCAGTGCTAGTCCTACCGGGGGGTTGGACTACGAGCAGTACTTC.

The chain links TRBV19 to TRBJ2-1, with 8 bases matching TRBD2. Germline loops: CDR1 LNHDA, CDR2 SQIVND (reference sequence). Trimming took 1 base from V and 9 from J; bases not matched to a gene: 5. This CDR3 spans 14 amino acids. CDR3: CASSIVLAGSEQFF. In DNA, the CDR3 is TGTGCCAGTAGTATAGTCCTAGCGGGCAGTGAGCAGTTCTTC.

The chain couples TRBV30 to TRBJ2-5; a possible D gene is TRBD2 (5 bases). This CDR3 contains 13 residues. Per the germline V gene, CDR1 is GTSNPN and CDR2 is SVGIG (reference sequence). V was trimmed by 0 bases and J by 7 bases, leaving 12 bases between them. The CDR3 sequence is CAWSVSVARTQYF. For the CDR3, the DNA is TGTGCCTGGAGTGTATCGGTAGCGAGGACCCAGTACTTC.

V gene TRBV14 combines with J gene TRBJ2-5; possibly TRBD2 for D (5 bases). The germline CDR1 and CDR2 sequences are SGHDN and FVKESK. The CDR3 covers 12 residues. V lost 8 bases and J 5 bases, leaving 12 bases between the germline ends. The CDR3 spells CASRGLGETQYF. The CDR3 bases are TGTGCCAGCCGCGGGCTGGGGGAGACCCAGTACTTC. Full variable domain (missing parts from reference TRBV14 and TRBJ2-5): EAGVTQFPSHSVIEKGQTVTLRCDPISGHDNLYWYRRVMGKEIKFLLHFVKESKQDESGMPNNRFLAERTGGTYSTLKVQPAELEDSGVYFCASRGLGETQYFGPGTRLLVL.

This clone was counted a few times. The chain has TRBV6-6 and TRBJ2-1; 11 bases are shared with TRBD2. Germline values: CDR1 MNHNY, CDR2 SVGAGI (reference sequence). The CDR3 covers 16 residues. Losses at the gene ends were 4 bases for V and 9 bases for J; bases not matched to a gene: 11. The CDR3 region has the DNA TGTGCCAGCAGTTCCTTAGCGGGAGGGGGAACGGGTGAGCAGTTCTTC. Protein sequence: CASSSLAGGGTGEQFF.

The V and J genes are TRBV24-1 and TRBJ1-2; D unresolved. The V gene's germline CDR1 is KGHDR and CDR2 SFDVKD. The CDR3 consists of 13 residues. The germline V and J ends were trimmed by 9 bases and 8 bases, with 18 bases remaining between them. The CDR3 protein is CATPSPRYRGYTF. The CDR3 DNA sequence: TGTGCCACCCCAAGCCCCAGGTACCGGGGCTACACCTTC.

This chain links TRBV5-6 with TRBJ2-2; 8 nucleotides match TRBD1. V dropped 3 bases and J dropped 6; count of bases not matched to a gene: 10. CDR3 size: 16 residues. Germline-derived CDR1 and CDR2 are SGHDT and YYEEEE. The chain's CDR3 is CASSSGQARGAGELFF. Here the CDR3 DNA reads TGTGCCAGCAGCTCGGGACAGGCCCGTGGGGCCGGGGAGCTGTTTTTT.

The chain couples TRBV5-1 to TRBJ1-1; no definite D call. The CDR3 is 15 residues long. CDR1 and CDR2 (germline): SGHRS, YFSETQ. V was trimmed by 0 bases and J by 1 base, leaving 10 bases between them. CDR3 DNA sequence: TGCGCCAGCAGCTTGGTCCAGTCGGGGAACACTGAAGCTTTCTTT. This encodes CASSLVQSGNTEAFF.

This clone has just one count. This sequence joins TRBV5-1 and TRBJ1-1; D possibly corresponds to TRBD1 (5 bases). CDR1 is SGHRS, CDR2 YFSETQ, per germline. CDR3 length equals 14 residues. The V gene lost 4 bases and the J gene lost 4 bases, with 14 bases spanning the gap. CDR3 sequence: CASSPLGQGTEAFF. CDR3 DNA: TGCGCCAGCAGCCCCCTGGGGCAGGGCACTGAAGCTTTCTTT.

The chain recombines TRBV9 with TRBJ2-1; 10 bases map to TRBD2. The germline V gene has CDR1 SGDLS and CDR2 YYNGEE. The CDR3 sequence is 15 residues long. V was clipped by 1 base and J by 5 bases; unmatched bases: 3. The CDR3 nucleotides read TGTGCCAGCAGCGTACTAACTAGCGGGAACAATGAGCAGTTCTTC. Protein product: CASSVLTSGNNEQFF.

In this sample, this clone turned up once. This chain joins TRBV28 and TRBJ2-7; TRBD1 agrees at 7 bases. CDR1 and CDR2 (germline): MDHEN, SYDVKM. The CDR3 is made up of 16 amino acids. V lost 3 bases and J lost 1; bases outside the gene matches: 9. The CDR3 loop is CASSFRQGQNSYEQYF. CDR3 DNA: TGTGCCAGCAGTTTTCGACAGGGCCAAAATTCCTACGAGCAGTACTTC.

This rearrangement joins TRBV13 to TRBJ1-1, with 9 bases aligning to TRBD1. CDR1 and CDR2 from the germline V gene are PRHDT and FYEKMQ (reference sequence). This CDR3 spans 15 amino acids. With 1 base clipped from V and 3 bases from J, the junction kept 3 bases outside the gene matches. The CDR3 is CASSLVGQGYTEAFF. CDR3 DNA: TGTGCCAGCAGCTTAGTCGGACAGGGGTACACTGAAGCTTTCTTT.

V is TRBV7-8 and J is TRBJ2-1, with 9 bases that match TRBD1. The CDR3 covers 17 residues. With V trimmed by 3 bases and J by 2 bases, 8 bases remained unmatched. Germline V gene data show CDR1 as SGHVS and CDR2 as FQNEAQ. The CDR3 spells CASSLGTRTGAYNEQFF. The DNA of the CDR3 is TGTGCCAGCAGCTTGGGGACCAGGACAGGGGCCTACAATGAGCAGTTCTTC.

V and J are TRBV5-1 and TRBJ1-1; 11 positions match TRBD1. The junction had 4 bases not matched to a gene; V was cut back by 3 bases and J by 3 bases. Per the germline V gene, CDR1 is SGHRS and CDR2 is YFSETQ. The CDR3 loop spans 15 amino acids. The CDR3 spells CASSYLGQGDTEAFF. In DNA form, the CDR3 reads TGCGCCAGCAGCTACCTGGGACAGGGGGACACTGAAGCTTTCTTT.

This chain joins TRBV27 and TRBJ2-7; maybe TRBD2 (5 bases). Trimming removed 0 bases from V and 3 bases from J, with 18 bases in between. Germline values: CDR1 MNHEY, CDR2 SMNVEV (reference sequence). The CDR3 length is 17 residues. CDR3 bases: TGTGCCAGCAGTTTATCCCGGGTGGGAGCACAAAACTACGAGCAGTACTTC. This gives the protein CASSLSRVGAQNYEQYF.

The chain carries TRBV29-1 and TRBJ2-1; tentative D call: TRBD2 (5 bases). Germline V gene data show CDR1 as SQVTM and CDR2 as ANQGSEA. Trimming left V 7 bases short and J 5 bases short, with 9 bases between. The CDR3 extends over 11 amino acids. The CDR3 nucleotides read TGCAGCGGGACTTTTGACAATGAGCAGTTCTTC. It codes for CSGTFDNEQFF.

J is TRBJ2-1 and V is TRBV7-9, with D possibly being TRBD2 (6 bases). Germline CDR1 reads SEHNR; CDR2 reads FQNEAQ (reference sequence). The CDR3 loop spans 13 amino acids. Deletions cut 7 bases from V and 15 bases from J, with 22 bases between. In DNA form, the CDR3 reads TGTGCCAGCACCTCCCCTGCGGCGACTAGGCCGTTCTTC. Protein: CASTSPAATRPFF.

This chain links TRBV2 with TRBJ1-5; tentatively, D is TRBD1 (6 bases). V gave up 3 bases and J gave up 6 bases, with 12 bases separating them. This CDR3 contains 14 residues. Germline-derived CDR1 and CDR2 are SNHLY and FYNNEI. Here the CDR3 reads CASSDSTGSQPQHF. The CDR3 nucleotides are TGTGCCAGCAGTGACTCGACAGGAAGTCAGCCCCAGCATTTT.

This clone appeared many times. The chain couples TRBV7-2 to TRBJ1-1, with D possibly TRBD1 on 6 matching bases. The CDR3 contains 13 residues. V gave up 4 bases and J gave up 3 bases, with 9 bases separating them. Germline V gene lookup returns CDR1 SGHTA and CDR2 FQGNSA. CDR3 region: CASSSRGDTEAFF. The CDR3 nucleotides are TGTGCCAGCAGCTCCAGGGGAGACACTGAAGCTTTCTTT. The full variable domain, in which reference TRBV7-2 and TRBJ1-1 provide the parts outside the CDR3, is GAGVSQSPSNKVTEKGKDVELRCDPISGHTALYWYRQSLGQGLEFLIYFQGNSAPDKSGLPSDRFSAERTGGSVSTLTIQRTQQEDSAVYLCASSSRGDTEAFFGQGTRLTVV.

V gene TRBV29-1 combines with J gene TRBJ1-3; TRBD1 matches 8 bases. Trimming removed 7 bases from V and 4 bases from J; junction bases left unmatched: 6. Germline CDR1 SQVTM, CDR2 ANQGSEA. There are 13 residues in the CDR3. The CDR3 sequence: CSAATGVGNTIYF. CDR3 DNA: TGCAGCGCTGCGACAGGGGTCGGAAACACCATATATTTT. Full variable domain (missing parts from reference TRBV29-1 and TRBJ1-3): SAVISQKPSRDICQRGTSLTIQCQVDSQVTMMFWYRQQPGQSLTLIATANQGSEATYESGFVIDKFPISRPNLTFSTLTVSNMSPEDSSIYLCSAATGVGNTIYFGEGSWLTVV.